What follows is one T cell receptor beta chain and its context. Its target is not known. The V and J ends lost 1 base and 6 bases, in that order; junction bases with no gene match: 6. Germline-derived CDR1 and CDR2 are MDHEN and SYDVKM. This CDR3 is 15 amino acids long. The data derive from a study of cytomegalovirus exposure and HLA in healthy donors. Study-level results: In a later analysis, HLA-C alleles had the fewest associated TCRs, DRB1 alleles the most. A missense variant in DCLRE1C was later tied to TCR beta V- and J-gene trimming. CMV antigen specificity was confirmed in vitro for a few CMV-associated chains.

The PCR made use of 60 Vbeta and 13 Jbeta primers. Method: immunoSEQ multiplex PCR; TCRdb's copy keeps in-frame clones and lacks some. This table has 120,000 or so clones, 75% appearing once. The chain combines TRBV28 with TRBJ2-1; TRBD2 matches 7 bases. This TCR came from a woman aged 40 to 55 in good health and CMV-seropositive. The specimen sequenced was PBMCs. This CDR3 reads CASSLSAGAGNEQFF. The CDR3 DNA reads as TGTGCCAGCAGTTTATCGGCGGGAGCCGGCAATGAGCAGTTCTTC. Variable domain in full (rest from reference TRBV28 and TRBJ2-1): DVKVTQSSRYLVKRTGEKVFLECVQDMDHENMFWYRQDPGLGLRLIYFSYDVKMKEKGDIPEGYSVSREKKERFSLILESASTNQTSMYLCASSLSAGAGNEQFFGPGTRLTVL.